This T cell receptor beta chain comes out of a study of a mutant IDH1 vaccine in newly diagnosed glioma. Study-level background: Radiotherapy alone preceded vaccination by 4-6 weeks; alternatively, vaccination started with temozolomide cycles. Antecedent treatment encompassed radiotherapy, temozolomide, or their combination; the majority received both. General study points: Shifts in the top peripheral T cell clonotypes seemed unrelated to pseudoprogression.

Sample time point: week 47, end of study. The study gave 300 ug of mutant IDH1 20-mer peptide per vaccine dose, with topical imiquimod. Germline CDR1 MNHNS, CDR2 SASEGT. V dropped 7 bases and J dropped 1 base, with 13 bases sitting between them. The CDR3 covers 14 residues. Notes on this clone: As yet, its antigen is unknown.

Clones were sequenced by immunoSEQ multiplex PCR, and TCRdb holds only the in-frame ones, with some missing. The table records approximately 100,000 clones, around 92% of them present only once. The sample in question was PBMCs, obtained from a glioma patient whose treatment included an IDH1 peptide vaccine. This receptor was obtained from a woman aged 45-60 years with glioma. The rearrangement joins TRBV6-1 to TRBJ2-5; D not resolved. Here the CDR3 DNA reads TGTGCCAGCAAGGAAAGTAAGGCCCAAGAGACCCAGTACTTC. Its translation: CASKESKAQETQYF.